These 8 T cell receptor beta chains were sequenced from one sample in a study of identical twins. Via MiXCR, TCRdb re-called the 5' RACE reads, giving one row per CDR3 protein. This table holds about 660,000 distinct CDR3 sequences, over 8.5% found once. This same sample was also taken into another study, of yellow fever vaccine responses in identical twins.

Sequenced material: PBMCs. These receptors were taken from a woman aged 18 to 35 in good health.

The V call is TRBV7-3, the J call TRBJ2-1, with TRBD1 matching 10 bases. There are 15 residues in the CDR3. Germline V gene data show CDR1 as SGHTA and CDR2 as FQGTGA. Trimming cost V 4 bases and J 6 bases; bases outside gene matches: 6. The CDR3 bases are TGTGCCAGCAGCTCCGGGACAGGGGTTCTCAATGAGCAGTTCTTC. Translation gives CASSSGTGVLNEQFF. The full variable domain, completed using reference TRBV7-3 and TRBJ2-1, is GAGVSQTPSNKVTEKGKYVELRCDPISGHTALYWYRQSLGQGPEFLIYFQGTGAADDSGLPNDRFFAVRPEGSVSTLKIQRTERGDSAVYLCASSSGTGVLNEQFFGPGTRLTVL.

This clonotype has more than one count but fewer than ten. CDR3 DNA: TGTGCCAGCAGCAATGGGCTAAGGGCTGAAGCTTTCTTT. Translating gives CASSNGLRAEAFF. The genes are TRBV7-9 and TRBJ1-1; D unclear. This CDR3 comprises 13 residues. Deletions cut 5 bases from V and 6 bases from J, with 13 bases between. Per germline, CDR1 SEHNR and CDR2 FQNEAQ (reference sequence).

The chain combines TRBV5-6 with TRBJ2-7; 7 bases fit TRBD1. Germline assignment: CDR1 SGHDT and CDR2 YYEEEE. Unmatched junction bases numbered 8, after V lost 4 bases and J lost 4 bases. The CDR3 covers 14 residues. The CDR3 coding sequence is TGTGCCAGCAGCCCTACCCTGACAGGGTACGAGCAGTACTTC. The encoded protein is CASSPTLTGYEQYF.

The rearrangement uses TRBV11-2 and TRBJ2-7; 7 bases fit TRBD1. With V trimmed by 1 base and J by 3 bases, 6 bases remained unmatched. The CDR3 length is 15 residues. Germline V gives CDR1 SGHAT, CDR2 FQNNGV. CDR3 residues: CASSLALDRIYEQYF. The CDR3 coding sequence is TGTGCCAGCAGCTTAGCCCTGGACAGGATCTACGAGCAGTACTTC.

This clonotype was counted at least ten times. This chain uses TRBV12-3 or TRBV12-4 with TRBJ2-1; D may be TRBD2 (5 bases). The CDR3 covers 15 residues. The germline V and J ends were trimmed by 6 bases and 0 bases, with 12 bases remaining between them. Written as DNA, the CDR3 is TGTGCCAGCAGGACGACTATAAGCTCCTACAATGAGCAGTTCTTC. Protein sequence: CASRTTISSYNEQFF.

V and J are TRBV5-1 and TRBJ2-7; tentative D call: TRBD2 (6 bases). The CDR3 length is 16 residues. The V gene lost 0 bases and the J gene lost 2 bases, with 15 bases spanning the gap. Germline CDR1 and CDR2: SGHRS and YFSETQ. The CDR3, as DNA: TGCGCCAGCAGCTTGGCAAAATCCGGGAGCGCCTACGAGCAGTACTTC. This translates into CASSLAKSGSAYEQYF.

At least ten counts were recorded for this clonotype. CDR3 nucleotide sequence: TGTGCCAGCAGTTACGGTTGGCCTGGGGCTGTCCCGGGTAATGAGCAGTTCTTC. It codes for CASSYGWPGAVPGNEQFF. The V gene is TRBV6-5, the J gene TRBJ2-1; maybe TRBD1 (5 bases). This CDR3 is 18 amino acids long. Germline V CDR1 and CDR2: MNHEY, SVGAGI. V lost 2 bases and J 7 bases, leaving 24 bases between the germline ends.

This clonotype was seen a few times. This rearrangement joins TRBV12-3 or TRBV12-4 to TRBJ2-2; tentatively, D is TRBD2 (6 bases). V was clipped by 3 bases and J by 8 bases, with 19 bases between them. CDR3 length: 16 amino acids. The CDR3 loop is CASSFWPLRGPGELFF. As DNA, the CDR3 is TGTGCCAGCAGTTTTTGGCCCCTGCGGGGACCAGGGGAGCTGTTTTTT.